These 31 T cell receptor beta chains share one sample of origin, sequenced in a study of blood T cell repertoires in COVID-19. The method was immunoSEQ multiplex PCR; TCRdb's version includes in-frame clones alone and lacks a portion of them. The top ten hold approximately 1.7% of the sample, which has roughly 250,000 clones, around 87% seen once. The sequenced sample consisted of PBMCs or T cells enriched from blood (not recorded which). These receptors all come from a woman aged 45-65 years who had recovered from COVID-19.

The chain carries TRBV7-3 and TRBJ1-6; 7 nucleotides agree with TRBD1. Germline V lookup: CDR1 SGHTA, CDR2 FQGTGA. V was clipped by 2 bases and J by 5 bases; unmatched bases: 3. CDR3 length: 15 residues. CDR3 nucleotide sequence: TGTGCCAGCAGCTTATCCGGGACAGATAATTCACCCCTCCACTTT. It translates to CASSLSGTDNSPLHF.

This clone was recorded once. The chain uses TRBV19 and TRBJ2-3; 9 nucleotides align to TRBD2. The CDR3 covers 15 residues. Trimming cost V 4 bases and J 4 bases; bases outside gene matches: 6. Germline V CDR1 and CDR2: LNHDA, SQIVND (reference sequence). CDR3 sequence reads: CASSSSGLAPDTQYF. CDR3 nucleotides: TGTGCCAGTAGTAGTTCGGGACTAGCCCCAGATACGCAGTATTTT.

The chain combines TRBV19 with TRBJ1-2; D may be TRBD1 (5 bases). The CDR3 spans 14 residues. Germline loops: CDR1 LNHDA, CDR2 SQIVND (reference sequence). Trimming shortened V by 6 bases and J by 4 bases, and 15 bases separated the two germline ends. The CDR3 region is CASSPLAGGYGYTF. The DNA for the CDR3 is TGTGCCAGTAGCCCTCTGGCGGGGGGCTATGGCTACACCTTC.

V gene TRBV13 combines with J gene TRBJ2-7; 11 positions agree with TRBD2. The trim removed 0 bases at V and 3 bases at J, leaving 10 bases unmatched. Germline V gives CDR1 PRHDT, CDR2 FYEKMQ (reference sequence). This CDR3 has 18 residues. CDR3 region: CASSLGLAGVPGDYEQYF. Here the CDR3 DNA reads TGTGCCAGCAGCTTAGGACTAGCGGGAGTACCCGGGGACTACGAGCAGTACTTC.

V and J are TRBV27 and TRBJ2-3; a possible D gene is TRBD2 (6 bases). This CDR3 is built from 17 residues. The germline gives CDR1 MNHEY, CDR2 SMNVEV (reference sequence). Trimming pared 2 bases from V and 2 bases from J, leaving 17 bases between. The CDR3 reads CASSLEGKLDYTDTQYF. DNA for the CDR3: TGTGCCAGCAGTTTAGAGGGGAAGTTGGACTACACAGATACGCAGTATTTT.

The CDR3 reads CASSRDRYGANGELFF. The CDR3 DNA follows: TGTGCCAGCAGCCGGGACAGGTACGGAGCGAACGGGGAGCTGTTTTTT. V gene TRBV5-4 combines with J gene TRBJ2-2; TRBD1 matches at 8 bases. The CDR3 runs 16 residues. Germline CDR1 is SGHNT and CDR2 is YYREEE (reference sequence). J was trimmed by 7 bases and V by 4 bases; bases with no gene match: 12.

A remark on this clone: Other nucleotide sequences from this sample produce the same CDR3. V is TRBV20-1 and J is TRBJ1-2; a weak D match, TRBD1 (5 bases). This CDR3 region has 13 residues. Looked up from germline, CDR1 is DFQATT and CDR2 is SNEGSKA (reference sequence). Trimming took off 3 bases at V and 0 bases at J, with 8 bases between the two ends. CDR3 sequence (DNA): TGCAGTGCTAGTGGGGGAGCTAACTATGGCTACACCTTC. Translated, it gives CSASGGANYGYTF.

J is TRBJ1-1 and V is TRBV27; 9 nucleotides align to TRBD1. V was pared by 5 bases and J by 3 bases, with 7 bases of the junction left unmatched. Germline values: CDR1 MNHEY, CDR2 SMNVEV (reference sequence). The CDR3 runs to 15 residues. The CDR3 here is CASSTIGQGHTEAFF. The DNA for the CDR3 is TGTGCCAGCAGTACAATCGGACAGGGGCACACTGAAGCTTTCTTT.

The rearrangement links TRBV12-3 or TRBV12-4 to TRBJ1-4, with D unclear. This CDR3 contains 11 residues. The germline V and J ends were trimmed by 5 bases and 8 bases, with 6 bases remaining between them. CDR3 amino acids: CASSRYEKLFF. In DNA form, the CDR3 reads TGTGCCAGCAGTCGCTACGAAAAACTGTTTTTT.

The J gene is TRBJ2-2, the V gene TRBV15, with 9 bases that match TRBD1. The CDR3 spans 16 residues. From germline, CDR1 is LNHNV and CDR2 YYDKDF (reference sequence). The junction had 6 bases not matched to a gene; V was cut back by 2 bases and J by 5 bases. The CDR3, as DNA: TGTGCCACCAGCAGACCTCCGGGACAGGGAACCGGGGAGCTGTTTTTT. Protein product: CATSRPPGQGTGELFF.

This sequence joins TRBV9 and TRBJ2-1, with TRBD2 matching 7 bases. Unmatched junction bases numbered 3, after V lost 0 bases and J lost 3 bases. This CDR3 has 15 residues. Germline values: CDR1 SGDLS, CDR2 YYNGEE. The CDR3 loop is CASSVAGGGYNEQFF. Written as DNA, the CDR3 is TGTGCCAGCAGCGTAGCCGGCGGGGGCTACAATGAGCAGTTCTTC.

The chain has TRBV2 and TRBJ2-1; 9 nucleotides match TRBD2. The CDR3 extends over 15 amino acids. Germline-derived CDR1 and CDR2 are SNHLY and FYNNEI. V shed 6 bases, J shed 8 bases, and the junction held 11 bases outside the gene matches. The CDR3 region has the DNA TGTGCCAGCAGCGTAGCGGGAGCCTTCACCCATGAGCAGTTCTTC. Amino acid sequence: CASSVAGAFTHEQFF.

This clone has just a few counts. The V gene is TRBV28, the J gene TRBJ2-7; D possibly corresponds to TRBD2 (7 bases). V lost 7 bases, J lost 2 bases, and 18 bases lay in between. The CDR3 totals 15 residues. CDR1 and CDR2 from the germline V gene are MDHEN and SYDVKM. CDR3 sequence: CASTRPRGGAYEQYF. In DNA, the CDR3 is TGTGCCAGCACCCGACCTAGGGGGGGGGCCTACGAGCAGTACTTC.

V gene TRBV9 combines with J gene TRBJ2-5; perhaps TRBD2 as D (6 bases). The CDR3 runs 16 residues. V was clipped by 1 base and J by 2 bases, with 15 bases between them. The germline V gene encodes CDR1 SGDLS and CDR2 YYNGEE. The CDR3 loop is CASSVIGAGNQETQYF. For the CDR3, the DNA is TGTGCCAGCAGCGTAATCGGTGCGGGGAATCAAGAGACCCAGTACTTC.

The chain employs TRBV14 and TRBJ2-1, with a weak D call TRBD2 (5 bases). Per the germline V gene, CDR1 is SGHDN and CDR2 is FVKESK. This CDR3 is 17 amino acids long. Trimming left V 0 bases short and J 4 bases short, with 16 bases between. The CDR3: CASSQDLGAALYNEQFF. CDR3 DNA sequence: TGTGCCAGCAGCCAAGATTTAGGAGCGGCCCTTTACAATGAGCAGTTCTTC.

The gene calls are TRBV19 and TRBJ1-3; D call uncertain. Germline-derived CDR1 and CDR2 are LNHDA and SQIVND (reference sequence). The V gene lost 4 bases and the J gene lost 0 bases, with 7 bases spanning the gap. The CDR3 is 14 amino acids. In DNA form, the CDR3 reads TGTGCCAGTAGTAACTCCCGCTCTGGAAACACCATATATTTT. This sequence encodes CASSNSRSGNTIYF.

The V and J genes are TRBV6-5 and TRBJ2-7, with TRBD2 matching over 14 bases. Germline V gene data show CDR1 as MNHEY and CDR2 as SVGAGI. The ends lost 6 bases at V and 7 bases at J; junction bases unmatched: 8. This CDR3 is built from 15 residues. DNA of the CDR3: TGTGCCAGCAGACAACCGGGACTAGCGGGAGATGAGCAGTACTTC. Its translation: CASRQPGLAGDEQYF.

J is TRBJ1-4 and V is TRBV2; possible D gene TRBD1, 5 bases. Germline assignment: CDR1 SNHLY and CDR2 FYNNEI. The CDR3 is 14 amino acids. V lost 2 bases, J lost 3 bases, and 7 bases lay in between. This CDR3 reads CASSEQGANEKLFF. As DNA, the CDR3 is TGTGCCAGCAGTGAACAGGGCGCTAATGAAAAACTGTTTTTT.

The V call is TRBV9, the J call TRBJ1-1; D is perhaps TRBD1 (6 bases). Deletions cut 0 bases from V and 5 bases from J, with 14 bases between. The CDR3 totals 15 residues. Germline assignment: CDR1 SGDLS and CDR2 YYNGEE. CDR3 in amino acids: CASSVGGSQGTEAFF. The CDR3 nucleotides read TGTGCCAGCAGCGTAGGCGGCAGTCAGGGGACTGAAGCTTTCTTT.

The CDR3 reads CATSRGRTGTNTGELFF. DNA for the CDR3: TGTGCCACCAGCAGGGGTCGGACAGGGACAAACACCGGGGAGCTGTTTTTT. The chain is built from TRBV15 and TRBJ2-2, with TRBD1 matching over 8 bases. CDR1 and CDR2 (germline): LNHNV, YYDKDF (reference sequence). This CDR3 has 17 residues. The V and J ends lost 3 bases and 2 bases, in that order; junction bases with no gene match: 8. Drawing the rest from reference TRBV15 and TRBJ2-2, the complete variable domain is DAMVIQNPRYQVTQFGKPVTLSCSQTLNHNVMYWYQQKSSQAPKLLFHYYDKDFNNEADTPDNFQSRRPNTSFCFLDIRSPGLGDTAMYLCATSRGRTGTNTGELFFGEGSRLTVL.

In this sample, this clone turned up once. The V gene is TRBV6-4, the J gene TRBJ2-2; TRBD2 might be the D (5 bases). The germline gives CDR1 MRHNA, CDR2 SNTAGT. The ends were cut back, 6 bases at V and 0 bases at J, with 17 bases in the middle. The CDR3 spans 17 residues. The CDR3 sequence: CASRADVSATNTGELFF. The CDR3 DNA reads TGTGCCAGCAGAGCGGACGTTTCAGCTACGAACACCGGGGAGCTGTTTTTT.

The CDR3, as DNA: TGTGCCATCAGTGAGGGGGGACTAGCCTACGAGCAGTACTTC. This sequence encodes CAISEGGLAYEQYF. The chain is built from TRBV10-3 and TRBJ2-7, with TRBD2 matching over 8 bases. V shed 2 bases and J 2 bases; nucleotides not matched to a gene: 2. The CDR3 has 14 residues. Germline V lookup: CDR1 ENHRY, CDR2 SYGVKD.

The J gene is TRBJ2-1, the V gene TRBV7-8; 8 nucleotides line up with TRBD2. The V gene end was trimmed by 9 bases and the J gene end by 6 bases; junction bases not matched to a gene: 13. The CDR3 is 15 residues long. The V gene's germline CDR1 is SGHVS and CDR2 FQNEAQ. The CDR3 DNA follows: TGTGCCAGTCGGGCGGGAGGCCGAGCACCCAATGAGCAGTTCTTC. This codes for CASRAGGRAPNEQFF.

Concerning this clone itself: The sample has other DNA sequences that encode this CDR3 too. The chain is built from TRBV28 and TRBJ1-1; unclear D gene. V was cut by 3 bases and J by 1 base, with 6 bases left in between. This CDR3 has 13 residues. Germline-derived CDR1 and CDR2 are MDHEN and SYDVKM. CDR3 in amino acids: CASSFRRNTEAFF. CDR3 nucleotide sequence: TGTGCCAGCAGTTTCAGGCGGAACACTGAAGCTTTCTTT.

V and J are TRBV29-1 and TRBJ2-5; 7 nucleotides line up with TRBD2. V lost 4 bases and J lost 0; bases outside the gene matches: 14. The CDR3 loop spans 17 amino acids. Germline V gene data show CDR1 as SQVTM and CDR2 as ANQGSEA. The CDR3 sequence: CSVVGGLSGQYQETQYF. The CDR3 DNA reads as TGCAGCGTTGTTGGTGGACTTAGCGGGCAGTACCAAGAGACCCAGTACTTC.

This chain links TRBV27 with TRBJ2-1, with TRBD2 matching 9 bases. The CDR3 loop spans 14 amino acids. Trimming took 3 bases from V and 7 from J; bases not matched to a gene: 4. Germline lookup yields CDR1 MNHEY and CDR2 SMNVEV (reference sequence). In DNA form, the CDR3 reads TGTGCCAGCAGTTTCGCGGGAGGGGGTAATGAGCAGTTCTTC. This sequence encodes CASSFAGGGNEQFF.

The chain employs TRBV15 and TRBJ1-2; maybe TRBD1 (5 bases). Germline V gives CDR1 LNHNV, CDR2 YYDKDF (reference sequence). Trimming cost V 0 bases and J 6 bases, with 17 bases left between them. There are 16 residues in the CDR3. In nucleotides, the CDR3 is TGTGCCACCAGCAGAGATCCAGGGTGGGGCGCGAATGGCTACACCTTC. Its translation: CATSRDPGWGANGYTF.

The chain employs TRBV7-9 and TRBJ2-1, with 10 positions matching TRBD2. The CDR3 runs 17 residues. V lost 4 bases, J lost 4 bases, and 10 bases stayed unmatched. The germline V gene encodes CDR1 SEHNR and CDR2 FQNEAQ (reference sequence). As DNA, the CDR3 is TGTGCCAGCAGCTCCGGTGCCGGACTAGCGGAGTACAATGAGCAGTTCTTC. It is translated as CASSSGAGLAEYNEQFF.

This clone was seen a few times. This chain joins TRBV28 and TRBJ1-5; possible D gene TRBD1, 6 bases. With 3 bases removed from V and 5 bases from J, the gap between germline ends came to 26 bases. CDR3 length: 19 residues. Looked up from germline, CDR1 is MDHEN and CDR2 is SYDVKM. CDR3 nucleotide sequence: TGTGCCAGCAGTTTCTCCCAGGGGCTGGGAAGTAGTTTAGATCAGCCCCAGCATTTT. Its translation is CASSFSQGLGSSLDQPQHF.

The chain combines TRBV4-3 with TRBJ1-2; D is ambiguous. Trimming removed 0 bases at V and 4 bases at J, with 12 bases between. The germline V gene has CDR1 LGHNA and CDR2 YSLEER. The CDR3 contains 15 residues. The CDR3 here is CASSQDAGNIYGYTF. The CDR3 DNA sequence: TGCGCCAGCAGCCAAGATGCCGGGAACATCTATGGCTACACCTTC.

CDR3 nucleotide sequence: TGTGCCAGCAGTTACTCAATCAGGGGGCTTGAAGGCTACACCTTC. Translated, it gives CASSYSIRGLEGYTF. V usage is TRBV6-5 and J usage is TRBJ1-2; 8 bases line up with TRBD1. V dropped 0 bases and J dropped 8; count of bases not matched to a gene: 8. Germline CDR1 MNHEY, CDR2 SVGAGI. The CDR3 runs 15 residues.